These 21 T cell receptor beta chains were all obtained from the same sample, sequenced in a study of blood T cell repertoires in COVID-19. Profiling relied on immunoSEQ multiplex PCR, and the TCRdb table lists in-frame clones only, not all of them. The table lists about 200,000 clones, 81% of them singletons. The sample was peripheral blood. All receptors come from a woman aged 80 or over with acute or convalescent COVID-19.

The chain joins TRBV5-1 to TRBJ2-5, with 10 nucleotides matching TRBD1. Germline V gives CDR1 SGHRS, CDR2 YFSETQ. Germline trimming cut 4 bases from V and 5 bases from J; bases unmatched to any gene: 5. CDR3 length: 14 amino acids. The CDR3 sequence is CASSVDRGRETQYF. For the CDR3, the DNA is TGCGCCAGCAGCGTGGACAGGGGGAGGGAGACCCAGTACTTC. The full variable domain, with the rest looked up from reference TRBV5-1 and TRBJ2-5, is KAGVTQTPRYLIKTRGQQVTLSCSPISGHRSVSWYQQTPGQGLQFLFEYFSETQRNKGNFPGRFSGRQFSNSRSEMNVSTLELGDSALYLCASSVDRGRETQYFGPGTRLLVL.

This clone was detected only once. The rearrangement uses TRBV18 and TRBJ1-4; a possible D gene is TRBD1 (6 bases). The CDR3 covers 15 residues. V was shortened by 4 bases and J by 4 bases, with 13 bases between the two germline ends. CDR1 and CDR2 from the germline V gene are KGHSH and LQKENI. The CDR3 DNA reads as TGTGCCAGCTCACTCAGACAGGACGTTAATGAAAAACTGTTTTTT. It is translated as CASSLRQDVNEKLFF.

This chain links TRBV29-1 with TRBJ2-3; D may be TRBD1 (5 bases). Deletions cut 2 bases from V and 6 bases from J, with 12 bases between. Germline V CDR1 and CDR2: SQVTM, ANQGSEA. The CDR3 loop spans 13 amino acids. The CDR3 here is CSVEPKGIDTQYF. As DNA, the CDR3 is TGCAGCGTTGAACCAAAGGGGATCGATACGCAGTATTTT.

This chain joins TRBV11-2 and TRBJ2-7, with D tentatively TRBD1 (6 bases). Per germline, CDR1 SGHAT and CDR2 FQNNGV. The CDR3 extends over 14 amino acids. Trimming removed 5 bases from V and 4 bases from J, with 15 bases in between. The CDR3 DNA sequence: TGTGCCAGCAGCCCCAGGGGCTCCCCTTACGAGCAGTACTTC. This gives the protein CASSPRGSPYEQYF.

A few counts support this clone. The chain joins TRBV7-3 to TRBJ1-5; D is ambiguous. CDR1 is SGHTA and CDR2 is FQGTGA in the germline V gene. CDR3 length equals 16 residues. V lost 4 bases and J lost 0, with 13 bases in between. The CDR3 nucleotides read TGTGCCAGCAGCTCCCACGAGAACTATAGCAATCAGCCCCAGCATTTT. Protein sequence: CASSSHENYSNQPQHF. The full variable domain, rest sourced from reference TRBV7-3 and TRBJ1-5, is GAGVSQTPSNKVTEKGKYVELRCDPISGHTALYWYRQSLGQGPEFLIYFQGTGAADDSGLPNDRFFAVRPEGSVSTLKIQRTERGDSAVYLCASSSHENYSNQPQHFGDGTRLSIL.

The DNA of the CDR3 is TGTGCCAGCAGCTTATTAGCGGGCATGCAAGAGACCCAGTACTTC. This encodes CASSLLAGMQETQYF. This rearrangement joins TRBV7-9 to TRBJ2-5, with TRBD2 matching over 7 bases. This CDR3 has 15 residues. V dropped 2 bases and J dropped 2; count of bases not matched to a gene: 5. Per germline, CDR1 SEHNR and CDR2 FQNEAQ (reference sequence).

This clone was seen a few times. In DNA, the CDR3 is TGTGCCAGCTCACTCCAAAACACTGAAGCTTTCTTT. This encodes CASSLQNTEAFF. The rearrangement links TRBV18 to TRBJ1-1; unclear D gene. V lost 4 bases to trimming and J lost 2 bases, with 5 bases between them. This CDR3 comprises 12 residues. Germline V gives CDR1 KGHSH, CDR2 LQKENI.

This chain joins TRBV7-9 and TRBJ2-5; 7 positions agree with TRBD1. The CDR3 length is 12 residues. V lost 11 bases to trimming and J lost 2 bases; unmatched junction nucleotides: 5. Germline V gene sequence: CDR1 SEHNR, CDR2 FQNEAQ (reference sequence). CDR3 in DNA: TGTGCCTCGGTCAGGGGGCAAGAGACCCAGTACTTC. Translating it yields CASVRGQETQYF.

This chain connects TRBV6-5 to TRBJ1-1; TRBD1 might be the D (5 bases). Trimming stripped 6 bases from V and 1 base from J, with 12 bases between. The CDR3 length is 14 residues. CDR1 and CDR2 (germline): MNHEY, SVGAGI. Written as DNA, the CDR3 is TGTGCCAGCAGCGTGGGGGGTTCGAACACTGAAGCTTTCTTT. Its translation: CASSVGGSNTEAFF.

The V and J genes are TRBV5-1 and TRBJ1-1, with 7 bases fitting TRBD1. There are 15 residues in the CDR3. Losses at the gene ends were 4 bases for V and 4 bases for J; bases not matched to a gene: 10. The germline V gene has CDR1 SGHRS and CDR2 YFSETQ. The CDR3 loop reads CASSTIPQGTTEAFF. Written as DNA, the CDR3 is TGCGCCAGCAGCACGATTCCACAGGGGACCACTGAAGCTTTCTTT.

The V and J genes are TRBV5-1 and TRBJ2-2; weak D call: TRBD2 (5 bases). Trimming removed 0 bases from V and 2 bases from J, with 8 bases in between. There are 15 residues in the CDR3. Germline CDR1 SGHRS, CDR2 YFSETQ. This CDR3 is CASSLGGSNTGELFF. For the CDR3, the DNA is TGCGCCAGCAGCTTGGGAGGGAGCAACACCGGGGAGCTGTTTTTT.

A note on this clone: Because the CDR3 is missing its conserved closing phenylalanine or tryptophan, this is likely a read error. The DNA is omitted, as the CDR3 cannot be located on it reliably, and the CDR3 follows TCRdb's listing. The rearrangement links TRBV20-1 to TRBJ1-1; the D call TRBD1 from the table was never checked on the DNA. A total of 10 residues make up the CDR3, ends included. Germline lookup yields CDR1 DFQATT and CDR2 SNEGSKA (reference sequence). The CDR3 is CSARDLQVTL.

V gene TRBV7-2 combines with J gene TRBJ1-3, with D possibly TRBD1 on 5 matching bases. This CDR3 has 19 amino acids. Trimming removed 5 bases from V and 4 bases from J, with 27 bases in between. Germline CDR1 and CDR2: SGHTA and FQGNSA. The CDR3 DNA follows: TGTGCCAGCAGCCGCTTGGAGGGGTCGAGGGCAGGGCGGGGAAACACCATATATTTT. Translated: CASSRLEGSRAGRGNTIYF.

This clone was seen ten or more times. The chain is built from TRBV19 and TRBJ2-3; TRBD2 matches at 12 bases. J was trimmed by 0 bases and V by 5 bases; bases with no gene match: 0. The CDR3 consists of 15 residues. Germline CDR1 LNHDA, CDR2 SQIVND (reference sequence). The CDR3 DNA reads TGTGCCAGTAGTGGGACTAGCGGGAGCACAGATACGCAGTATTTT. It yields the protein CASSGTSGSTDTQYF.

This chain connects TRBV6-5 to TRBJ2-1, with a tentative D call TRBD2 (5 bases). This CDR3 spans 13 amino acids. Germline loops: CDR1 MNHEY, CDR2 SVGAGI. Between the trimmed V and J ends, which lost 2 bases and 14 bases, there was a span of 16 bases. CDR3 amino acids: CASSYAVEGEEFF. The DNA for the CDR3 is TGTGCCAGCAGTTACGCCGTTGAGGGAGAGGAGTTCTTC.

This CDR3 is CASSLGRTLGSSEQYF. The CDR3 nucleotides are TGTGCCAGCAGCTTAGGGAGGACCCTCGGGAGTTCCGAGCAGTACTTC. The chain uses TRBV13 and TRBJ2-7; a weak D match, TRBD2 (6 bases). Germline values: CDR1 PRHDT, CDR2 FYEKMQ (reference sequence). V was shortened by 0 bases and J by 6 bases, with 18 bases between the two germline ends. This CDR3 spans 16 amino acids.

This clone was observed a single time. The sample has other DNA sequences that encode this CDR3 too. The V and J genes are TRBV3-1 (or the pseudogene TRBV3-2) and TRBJ2-3; D gene ambiguous. CDR1 is LGHDT, CDR2 YNNKEL, per germline (reference sequence). The V end was cut by 0 bases, the J end by 3 bases, with 10 bases between. The CDR3 is 15 residues long. This CDR3 is CASSQDLAGTDTQYF. The CDR3 DNA reads TGTGCCAGCAGCCAAGATCTTGCCGGTACAGATACGCAGTATTTT.

V is TRBV7-2 and J is TRBJ1-5; D ambiguous. Trimming pared 1 base from V and 3 bases from J, leaving 7 bases between. There are 14 residues in the CDR3. Looked up from germline, CDR1 is SGHTA and CDR2 is FQGNSA. The CDR3 region is CASSLGTNNQPQHF. CDR3 DNA sequence: TGTGCCAGCAGCTTAGGAACAAACAATCAGCCCCAGCATTTT.

The chain recombines TRBV7-9 with TRBJ2-5, with 11 positions matching TRBD2. Germline V CDR1 and CDR2: SEHNR, FQNEAQ (reference sequence). J gave up 0 bases and V 5 bases, and 11 bases lay outside the gene matches. CDR3 size: 18 residues. CDR3 in DNA: TGTGCCAGCAGCATGTCTAGCGGGGGGTTACTAGACCAAGAGACCCAGTACTTC. Amino acid sequence: CASSMSSGGLLDQETQYF.

The rearrangement joins TRBV19 to TRBJ2-3, with D maybe TRBD2 (6 bases). V was shortened by 3 bases and J by 2 bases, with 21 bases between the two germline ends. CDR1 and CDR2 (germline): LNHDA, SQIVND (reference sequence). This CDR3 comprises 18 residues. The CDR3 DNA follows: TGTGCCAGTAGTATCGGTACCGGACTAACCTTGTACACAGATACGCAGTATTTT. This sequence encodes CASSIGTGLTLYTDTQYF.

The chain couples TRBV24-1 to TRBJ1-2; a weak D match, TRBD1 (6 bases). Trimming removed 3 bases at V and 6 bases at J, with 10 bases between. Germline V lookup: CDR1 KGHDR, CDR2 SFDVKD. This CDR3 contains 13 residues. The CDR3 DNA follows: TGTGCCACCAGTGATCCGGGGGGCGATGGCTACACCTTC. This sequence encodes CATSDPGGDGYTF.